This T cell receptor (beta chain) was documented in a study of cytomegalovirus exposure and HLA in healthy donors. Findings and caveats of the study: Rare sequences made up most TCRs, while some public TCRs were found in many donors. Subsequent analysis found a tendency for first-cohort TCR clusters to co-occur within the 120 validation repertoires. TCR beta chains numbering under 200 were designated cytomegalovirus-associated. The classifier reportedly diagnosed cytomegalovirus status with high specificity and sensitivity.

The V end was cut by 5 bases, the J end by 1 base, with 8 bases between. Germline V lookup: CDR1 MGHRA, CDR2 YSYEKL. CDR3 length: 13 residues. TCRdb's table, derived via immunoSEQ multiplex PCR, lists solely in-frame clones and lacks some. The profile shows some 70,000 clones, roughly 96% of them singletons. Concerning this clone: Its antigen is currently unknown.

The V gene is TRBV4-1, the J gene TRBJ1-2; D is unclear. The receptor comes from a man younger than 35 in good health and CMV-seronegative. Sequenced: PBMCs. For the CDR3, the DNA is TGCGCCAGCAGCTCTATCGGTAACTATGGCTACACCTTC. Amino acid sequence: CASSSIGNYGYTF.